Reported below is one T cell receptor beta chain. Its antigen is undetermined. V lost 4 bases, J lost 6 bases, and 17 bases lay in between. This CDR3 has 15 residues. Germline values: CDR1 SGHNT, CDR2 YYREEE (reference sequence). The sample is drawn from a study of long-term antiretroviral therapy in people with HIV. Notes on the study in general: Relative to transplant donor controls, diversity remained lower despite increasing after ART.

Samples were assayed with immunoSEQ v3.0 at survey level. TCRdb's table, derived via immunoSEQ multiplex PCR, lists solely in-frame clones and lacks some. Of 20,000 to 30,000 clones in the sample, over 80% were seen once. This chain uses TRBV5-4 with TRBJ2-1, with D possibly being TRBD2 (7 bases). The sequenced sample was unsorted PBMCs, obtained 1.8 years before starting antiretroviral therapy. This TCR was recovered from a man over 45 with HIV. The CDR3 region has the DNA TGTGCCAGCAGCGACCCGAAGGGGGGGGGCAATGAGCAGTTCTTC. Translation gives CASSDPKGGGNEQFF. The full variable domain, completed using reference TRBV5-4 and TRBJ2-1, is ETGVTQSPTHLIKTRGQQVTLRCSSQSGHNTVSWYQQALGQGPQFIFQYYREEENGRGNFPPRFSGLQFPNYSSELNVNALELDDSALYLCASSDPKGGGNEQFFGPGTRLTVL.